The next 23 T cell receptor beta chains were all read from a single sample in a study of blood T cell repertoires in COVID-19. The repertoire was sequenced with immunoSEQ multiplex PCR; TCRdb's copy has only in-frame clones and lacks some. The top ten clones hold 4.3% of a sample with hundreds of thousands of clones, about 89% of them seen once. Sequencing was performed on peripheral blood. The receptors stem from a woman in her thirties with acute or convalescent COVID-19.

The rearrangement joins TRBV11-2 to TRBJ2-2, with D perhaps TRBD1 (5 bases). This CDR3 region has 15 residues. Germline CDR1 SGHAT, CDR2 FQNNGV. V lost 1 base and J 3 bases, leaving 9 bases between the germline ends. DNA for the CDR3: TGTGCCAGCAGCTTAGTCAGGGCAGACACCGGGGAGCTGTTTTTT. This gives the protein CASSLVRADTGELFF.

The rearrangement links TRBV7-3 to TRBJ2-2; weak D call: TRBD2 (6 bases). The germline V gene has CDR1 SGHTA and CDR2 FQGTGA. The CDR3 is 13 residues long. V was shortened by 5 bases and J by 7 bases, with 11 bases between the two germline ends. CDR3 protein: CASSRTMGGELFF. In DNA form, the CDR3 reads TGTGCCAGCAGCCGGACTATGGGCGGGGAGCTGTTTTTT.

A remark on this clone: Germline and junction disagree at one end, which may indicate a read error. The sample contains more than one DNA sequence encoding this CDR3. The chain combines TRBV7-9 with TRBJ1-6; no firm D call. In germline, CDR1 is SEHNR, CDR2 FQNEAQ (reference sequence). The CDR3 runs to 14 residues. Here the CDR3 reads CASSPGEYNSPLHF. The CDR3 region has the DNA TGTGCTAGCAGTCCTGGGGAGTATAATTCACCCCTCCACTTT.

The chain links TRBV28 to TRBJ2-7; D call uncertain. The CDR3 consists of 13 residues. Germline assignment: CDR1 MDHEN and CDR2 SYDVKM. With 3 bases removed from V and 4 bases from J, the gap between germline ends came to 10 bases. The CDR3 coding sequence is TGTGCCAGCAGTTTGTGGTCCGGGTACGAGCAGTACTTC. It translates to CASSLWSGYEQYF.

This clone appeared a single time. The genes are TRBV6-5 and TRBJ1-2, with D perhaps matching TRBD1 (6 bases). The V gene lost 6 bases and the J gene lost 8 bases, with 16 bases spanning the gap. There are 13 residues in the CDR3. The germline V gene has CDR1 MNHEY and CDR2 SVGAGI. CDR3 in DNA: TGTGCCAGCAGGTATAACAGGGAAGGAGGCTACACCTTC. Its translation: CASRYNREGGYTF.

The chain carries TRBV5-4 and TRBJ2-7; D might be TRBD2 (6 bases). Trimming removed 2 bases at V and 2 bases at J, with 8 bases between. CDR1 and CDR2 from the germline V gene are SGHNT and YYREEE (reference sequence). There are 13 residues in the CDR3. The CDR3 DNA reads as TGTGCCAGCAGCTTAGGGAGGACCTACGAGCAGTACTTC. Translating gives CASSLGRTYEQYF.

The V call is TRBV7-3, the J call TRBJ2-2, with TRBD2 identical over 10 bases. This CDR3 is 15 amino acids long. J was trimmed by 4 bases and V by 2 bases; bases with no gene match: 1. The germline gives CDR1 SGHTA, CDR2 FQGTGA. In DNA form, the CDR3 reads TGTGCCAGCAGCTTAGGACTAGCGGCCACCGGGGAGCTGTTTTTT. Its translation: CASSLGLAATGELFF.

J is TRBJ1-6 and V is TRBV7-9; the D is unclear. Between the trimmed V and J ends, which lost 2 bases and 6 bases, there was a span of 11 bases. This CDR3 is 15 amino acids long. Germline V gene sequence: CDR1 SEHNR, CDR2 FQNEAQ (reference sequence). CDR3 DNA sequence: TGTGCCAGCAGCTTATTTGCGGCTTCTAATTCACCCCTCCACTTT. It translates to CASSLFAASNSPLHF.

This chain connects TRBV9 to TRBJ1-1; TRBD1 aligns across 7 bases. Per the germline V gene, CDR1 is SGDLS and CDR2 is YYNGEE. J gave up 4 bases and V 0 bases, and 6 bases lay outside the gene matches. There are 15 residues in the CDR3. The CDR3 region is CASSVGTRDSTEAFF. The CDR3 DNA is TGTGCCAGCAGCGTAGGGACCCGGGACAGCACTGAAGCTTTCTTT.

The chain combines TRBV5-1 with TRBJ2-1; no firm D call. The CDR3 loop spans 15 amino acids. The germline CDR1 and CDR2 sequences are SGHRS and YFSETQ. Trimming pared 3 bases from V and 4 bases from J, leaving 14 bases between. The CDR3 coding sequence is TGCGCCAGCAGCTCTGACCCTGTCGGGTACAATGAGCAGTTCTTC. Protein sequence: CASSSDPVGYNEQFF.

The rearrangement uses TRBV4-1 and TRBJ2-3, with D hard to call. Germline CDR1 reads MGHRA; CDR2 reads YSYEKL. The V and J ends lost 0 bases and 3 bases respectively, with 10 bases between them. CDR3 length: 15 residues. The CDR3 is CASSQEPRSTDTQYF. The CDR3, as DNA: TGCGCCAGCAGCCAAGAACCGAGGAGTACAGATACGCAGTATTTT.

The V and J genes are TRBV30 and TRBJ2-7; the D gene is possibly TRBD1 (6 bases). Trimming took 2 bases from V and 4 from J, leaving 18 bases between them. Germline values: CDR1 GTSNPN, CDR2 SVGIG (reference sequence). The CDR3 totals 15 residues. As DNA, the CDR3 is TGTGCCTGGAGTCAACGGATCAGGGGTTCGTACGAGCAGTACTTC. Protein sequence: CAWSQRIRGSYEQYF.

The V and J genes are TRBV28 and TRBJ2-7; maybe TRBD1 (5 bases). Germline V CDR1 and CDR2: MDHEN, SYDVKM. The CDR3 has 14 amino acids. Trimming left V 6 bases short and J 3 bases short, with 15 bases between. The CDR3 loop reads CASSIQVDNYEQYF. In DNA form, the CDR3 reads TGTGCCAGCAGCATACAGGTTGATAACTACGAGCAGTACTTC.

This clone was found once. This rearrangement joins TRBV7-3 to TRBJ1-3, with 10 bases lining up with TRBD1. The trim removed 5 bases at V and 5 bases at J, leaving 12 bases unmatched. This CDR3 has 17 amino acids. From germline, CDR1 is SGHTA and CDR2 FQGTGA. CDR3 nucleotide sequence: TGTGCCAGCAGCCTCACCGGGACAGGGGATTCTCGAAACACCATATATTTT. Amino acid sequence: CASSLTGTGDSRNTIYF.

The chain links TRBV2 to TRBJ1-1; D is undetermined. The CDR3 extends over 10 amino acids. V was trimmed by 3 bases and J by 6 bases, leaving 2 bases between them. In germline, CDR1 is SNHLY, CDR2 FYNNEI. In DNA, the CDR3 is TGTGCCAGCAGTGACGCTGAAGCTTTCTTT. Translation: CASSDAEAFF.

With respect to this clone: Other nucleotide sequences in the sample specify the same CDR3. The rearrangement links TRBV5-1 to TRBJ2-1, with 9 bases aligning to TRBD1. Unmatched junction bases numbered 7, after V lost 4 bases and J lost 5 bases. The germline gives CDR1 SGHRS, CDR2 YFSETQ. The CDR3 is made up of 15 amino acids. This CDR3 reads CASSRRQGGNNEQFF. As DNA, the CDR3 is TGCGCCAGCAGCAGAAGACAGGGGGGGAACAATGAGCAGTTCTTC.

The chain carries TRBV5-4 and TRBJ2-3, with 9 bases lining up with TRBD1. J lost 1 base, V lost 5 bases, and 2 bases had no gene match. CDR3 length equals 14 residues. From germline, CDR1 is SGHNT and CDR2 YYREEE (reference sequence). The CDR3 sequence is CASSWTGGTDTQYF. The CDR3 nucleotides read TGTGCCAGCAGTTGGACAGGGGGCACAGATACGCAGTATTTT.

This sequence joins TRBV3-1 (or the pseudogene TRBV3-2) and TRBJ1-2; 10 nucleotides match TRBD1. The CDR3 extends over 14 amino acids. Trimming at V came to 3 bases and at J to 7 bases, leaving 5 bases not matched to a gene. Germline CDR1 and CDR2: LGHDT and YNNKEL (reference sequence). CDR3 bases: TGTGCCAGCAGCCAGGGACAGGGGCGGTTTGGCTACACCTTC. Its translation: CASSQGQGRFGYTF.

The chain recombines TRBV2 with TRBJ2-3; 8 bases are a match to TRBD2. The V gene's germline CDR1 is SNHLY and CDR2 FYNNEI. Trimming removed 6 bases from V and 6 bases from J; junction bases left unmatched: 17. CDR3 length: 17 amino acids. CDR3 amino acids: CASSDGISGVPRDTQYF. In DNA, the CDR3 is TGTGCCAGCAGCGATGGGATTAGCGGGGTACCCCGGGATACGCAGTATTTT.

CDR3 amino acids: CAISESGTRSTDTQYF. The DNA of the CDR3 is TGTGCCATCAGTGAGAGTGGGACACGGAGCACAGATACGCAGTATTTT. The genes are TRBV10-3 and TRBJ2-3, with a tentative D call TRBD1 (6 bases). This CDR3 is built from 16 residues. Trimming took off 2 bases at V and 0 bases at J, with 12 bases between the two ends. The germline CDR1 and CDR2 sequences are ENHRY and SYGVKD.

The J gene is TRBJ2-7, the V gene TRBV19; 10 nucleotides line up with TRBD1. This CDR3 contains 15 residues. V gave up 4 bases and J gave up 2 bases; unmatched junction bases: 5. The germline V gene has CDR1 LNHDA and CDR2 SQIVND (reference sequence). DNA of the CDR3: TGTGCCAGTAGTACGGGACAGGGGAAAGCCTACGAGCAGTACTTC. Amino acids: CASSTGQGKAYEQYF.

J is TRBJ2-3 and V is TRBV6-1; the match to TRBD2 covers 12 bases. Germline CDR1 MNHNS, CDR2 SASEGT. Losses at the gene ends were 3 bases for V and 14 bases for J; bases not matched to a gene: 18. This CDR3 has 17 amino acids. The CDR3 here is CASSEERGGLAGRNRYF. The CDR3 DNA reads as TGTGCCAGCAGTGAGGAAAGGGGAGGACTAGCGGGGAGAAACCGGTATTTT.

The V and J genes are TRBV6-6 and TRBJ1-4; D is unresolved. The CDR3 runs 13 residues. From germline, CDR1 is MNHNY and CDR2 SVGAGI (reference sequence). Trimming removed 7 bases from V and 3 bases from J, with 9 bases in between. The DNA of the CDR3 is TGTGCCAGCAATATGTCTCCTAATGAAAAACTGTTTTTT. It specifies CASNMSPNEKLFF.